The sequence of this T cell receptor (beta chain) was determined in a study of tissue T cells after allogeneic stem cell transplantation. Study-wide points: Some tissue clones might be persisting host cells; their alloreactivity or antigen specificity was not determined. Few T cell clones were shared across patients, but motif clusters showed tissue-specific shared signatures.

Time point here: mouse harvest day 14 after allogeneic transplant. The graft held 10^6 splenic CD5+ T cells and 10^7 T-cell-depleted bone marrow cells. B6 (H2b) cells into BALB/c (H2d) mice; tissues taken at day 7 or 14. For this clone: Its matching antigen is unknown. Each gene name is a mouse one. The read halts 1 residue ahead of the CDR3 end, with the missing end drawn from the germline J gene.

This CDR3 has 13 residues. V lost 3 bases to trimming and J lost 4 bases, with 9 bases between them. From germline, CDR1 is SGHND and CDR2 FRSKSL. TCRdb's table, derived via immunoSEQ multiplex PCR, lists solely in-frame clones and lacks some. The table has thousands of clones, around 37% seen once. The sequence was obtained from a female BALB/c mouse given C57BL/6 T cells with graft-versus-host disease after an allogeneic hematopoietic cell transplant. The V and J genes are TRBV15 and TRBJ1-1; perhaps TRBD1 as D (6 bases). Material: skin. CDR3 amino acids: CASSLQGSTEVFF. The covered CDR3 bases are TGTGCCAGCAGTTTGCAGGGGTCCACAGAAGTCTTC.